A selection of T cell receptor beta chains follows, all from one sample in a study of blood T cells in healthy people across ages. TCRdb fed the 5' RACE reads into MiXCR, producing one record per CDR3 protein. The table lists approximately 900,000 distinct CDR3 sequences, around 46% of them singletons. Material for sequencing was blood. Every receptor here comes from a man aged 25 to 40 in good health. Each CDR3 is given with its conserved first and last residue. A D gene is named only where the DNA matches it firmly. The size field is filled for only some rows; it gives once, few, many or a size class.

d_call	clone_size	v_call	j_call	cdr3_nt	cdr3_aa
-	many	TRBV7-2	TRBJ2-1	TGTGCCAGCAGCCTCGGGGGTTTAAATGAGCAGTTCTTC	CASSLGGLNEQFF
-	-	TRBV12-3/TRBV12-4	TRBJ2-7	TGTGCCAGCATGAAGGAACTTACCCTCTCCTACGAGCAGTACTTC	CASMKELTLSYEQYF
-	-	TRBV24-1	TRBJ1-2	TGTGCCACCAGTGGTACGGGGGTGCACTATGGCTACACCTTC	CATSGTGVHYGYTF
-	-	TRBV6-5	TRBJ2-7	TGTGCCAGCAGTCAAGACAGCGTCGGCAAGCAGTACTTC	CASSQDSVGKQYF
-	-	TRBV5-1	TRBJ2-7	TGCGCCAGCAGCTTGGATGGAGGGGGTGCTCGCGAGCAGTACTTC	CASSLDGGGAREQYF
-	few	TRBV5-1	TRBJ2-7	TGCGCCAGCAGCTTGGAGGTGCGGGGAGCGGACGAGCAGTACTTC	CASSLEVRGADEQYF
TRBD1	-	TRBV12-3/TRBV12-4	TRBJ2-2	TGTGCCGGCAGTCCGGGACAGGGTCTTTACACCGGGGAGCTGTTTTTT	CAGSPGQGLYTGELFF
-	-	TRBV5-1	TRBJ1-2	TGCGCCAGCAGCTGGATGGGGGGGCGAAATGGCTACACCTTC	CASSWMGGRNGYTF
TRBD1	-	TRBV20-1	TRBJ1-5	TGCAGTGCTCCCCGGGACAGGGAGAATCAGCCCCAGCATTTT	CSAPRDRENQPQHF
-	many	TRBV7-9	TRBJ2-3	TGTGCCAGCAGCTTAGTACCAGATACGCAGTATTTT	CASSLVPDTQYF
-	few	TRBV28	TRBJ2-1	TGTGCCAGCAGTTACCCTCGGAACTACAATGAGCAGTTCTTC	CASSYPRNYNEQFF
-	-	TRBV7-9	TRBJ2-1	TGTGCCAGCAGGGGGGCTTCCTACAATGAGCAGTTCTTC	CASRGASYNEQFF
-	-	TRBV2	TRBJ2-5	TGTGCCAGCAGGGTGGGCTCACAAGAGACCCAGTACTTC	CASRVGSQETQYF
TRBD1	-	TRBV6-5	TRBJ1-4	TGTGCCAGCAGTTACTCCGGGACAGGAGCTCCTAATGAAAAACCGTTTTTT	CASSYSGTGAPNEKPFF
-	-	TRBV14	TRBJ2-7	TGTGCCAGCAGCCAAGAAGGGGGGACCCAAAGGAGAAACGAGCAGTACTTC	CASSQEGGTQRRNEQYF
TRBD1	-	TRBV7-8	TRBJ1-1	TGTGCCAGCAGCGCAAGGACAGGGATCGCGGTCACTGAAGCTTTCTTT	CASSARTGIAVTEAFF
-	-	TRBV7-2	TRBJ1-5	TGTGCCAGCAGCTTAGTCCACGGGTTAAATCAGCCCCAGCATTTT	CASSLVHGLNQPQHF
-	few	TRBV6-5	TRBJ2-3	TGTGCCAGCAGTTACTCCCGTGGGTACACAGATACGCAGTATTTT	CASSYSRGYTDTQYF
TRBD2	-	TRBV2	TRBJ2-5	TGTGCAACTGGGACTAGCGAGTGGGAGACCCAGTACTTC	CATGTSEWETQYF
-	many	TRBV5-1	TRBJ2-5	TGCGCCAGCAGCGTACAGGGATTTCAAGAGACCCAGTACTTC	CASSVQGFQETQYF
TRBD1	-	TRBV27	TRBJ1-4	TGTGCCAGCAGTTTGAACAGGGGTGGTTATGAAAAACTGTTTTTT	CASSLNRGGYEKLFF
TRBD1	-	TRBV27	TRBJ1-1	TGTGCCAGCAGTCCCCGGACAGGGATCGTGAACACTGAAGCTTTCTTT	CASSPRTGIVNTEAFF
-	-	TRBV30	TRBJ1-6	TGTGCCTGGGGGACCCGGGACCGGTCACCCCTCCACTTT	CAWGTRDRSPLHF
TRBD1	many	TRBV28	TRBJ1-5	TGTGCCAGCTGGCCCCCCGGGACAGGGGATTATCAGCCCCAGCATTTT	CASWPPGTGDYQPQHF
TRBD1	many	TRBV7-2	TRBJ2-5	TGTGCCAGCAGCTTAATGGGACAGGATTATGAGGCCCAGTACTTC	CASSLMGQDYEAQYF
-	-	TRBV24-1	TRBJ2-3	TGTGCCACCAGGGATGGGAGCACAGATACGCAGTATTTT	CATRDGSTDTQYF
-	-	TRBV20-1	TRBJ2-7	TGCAGTGCTAGAGCAGGCGGCGCCTACGAGCAGTACTTC	CSARAGGAYEQYF
TRBD1	-	TRBV6-6	TRBJ1-4	TGTGCCAGCAGCGGCGGGACAGGGGTTAATGAAAAACTGTTTTTT	CASSGGTGVNEKLFF
TRBD2	-	TRBV12-3/TRBV12-4	TRBJ2-5	TGTGCCAGCAGTTTCGGTAGCGGGGGGGTGGATGAGCAGTACTTC	CASSFGSGGVDEQYF
-	few	TRBV14	TRBJ1-2	TGTGCCAGCAGCCAAGGTGGGACGGGGTATGGCTACACCTTC	CASSQGGTGYGYTF
TRBD2	-	TRBV4-2	TRBJ2-3	TGTGCCAGCAGCCAAAACGTGGGAGGGTACACAGATACGCAGTATTTT	CASSQNVGGYTDTQYF
TRBD1	-	TRBV29-1	TRBJ1-1	TGCAGCGTTAAGACAGGGGGGTACACTGAAGCTTTCTTT	CSVKTGGYTEAFF
-	few	TRBV10-3	TRBJ2-3	TGTGCCATCAGTGAAAAGGGGCAGAGCACAGATACGCAGTATTTT	CAISEKGQSTDTQYF
-	-	TRBV29-1	TRBJ2-7	TGCAGCGCCCGTACGGCGGTAGGGGATTACGAGCAGTACTTC	CSARTAVGDYEQYF
-	few	TRBV5-1	TRBJ2-7	TGCGCCAGCAGCTCTAGCTCCGGGACTGGCTACGAGCAGTACTTC	CASSSSSGTGYEQYF
TRBD1	few	TRBV6-5	TRBJ1-6	TGTGCCAGCAGAGACGACAGGGGTTCGGGTAATTCACCCCTCCACTTT	CASRDDRGSGNSPLHF
-	-	TRBV5-6	TRBJ1-5	TGTGCCAGCAGCACAGGACAAACTAATCAGCCCCAGCATTTT	CASSTGQTNQPQHF
-	-	TRBV12-3/TRBV12-4	TRBJ2-3	TGTGCCAGCAGTTCCTACCGGGACTTATTAGATACGCAGTATTTT	CASSSYRDLLDTQYF
-	once	TRBV7-2	TRBJ1-5	TGTGCCAGCAGCTCGGAACGCCTTAGCAATCAGCCCCAGCATTTT	CASSSERLSNQPQHF
-	-	TRBV20-1	TRBJ2-7	TGCAGTGCCTACGCCTCTAGCGCGGGCTACGAGCAGTACTTC	CSAYASSAGYEQYF
-	-	TRBV6-1	TRBJ2-3	TGTGCCAGCAGTGGGACAGCTAGCACAGATACGCAGTATTTT	CASSGTASTDTQYF
-	-	TRBV2	TRBJ2-5	TGTGCCAGCATCGGAGACAGCAAAGAGACCCAGTACTTC	CASIGDSKETQYF
TRBD2	-	TRBV9	TRBJ2-7	TGTGCCAGCAGCCCGGACGGGACTAGCTACCAATACGAGCAGTACTTC	CASSPDGTSYQYEQYF
TRBD2	-	TRBV4-2	TRBJ2-3	TGTGCCAGCAGCCAGAGACTAGCGGCAGAGCAGTATTTT	CASSQRLAAEQYF
-	few	TRBV28	TRBJ2-7	TGTGCCAGCACGACAGACCGTCCCTACGAGCAGTACTTC	CASTTDRPYEQYF
-	few	TRBV7-2	TRBJ2-5	TGTGCCAGCAGCCTCTCCAGAATCGAGACCCAGTACTTC	CASSLSRIETQYF
-	few	TRBV4-1	TRBJ2-7	TGCGCCAGCAGCCAAGTAGATGGCTCCTACAGCAATCCCTACGAGCAGTACTTC	CASSQVDGSYSNPYEQYF
TRBD1	-	TRBV11-2	TRBJ2-1	TGTGCCAGCAGAAAACCCGGGACAGCCTACAATGAGCAGTTCTTC	CASRKPGTAYNEQFF
-	-	TRBV6-2/TRBV6-3	TRBJ1-5	TGTGCCAGCAGTTACGTCGTCAATCAGCCCCAGCATTTT	CASSYVVNQPQHF
-	-	TRBV5-1	TRBJ1-4	TGCGCCAGCAGCTTGGGGACCGAACATAATGAAAAACTGTTTTTT	CASSLGTEHNEKLFF
TRBD1	few	TRBV12-3/TRBV12-4	TRBJ2-5	TGTGCCAGCAGTCATTCCGGGACAGCCTCCCAGTACTTC	CASSHSGTASQYF
-	-	TRBV24-1	TRBJ2-3	TGTGCCACCAGTGACAGGGTACAGAGCACAGATACGCAGTATTTT	CATSDRVQSTDTQYF
TRBD1	few	TRBV3-1	TRBJ2-1	TGTGCCAGCAGCGCGTGGGACAGGACAGGGAATGAGCAGTTCTTC	CASSAWDRTGNEQFF
TRBD1	-	TRBV5-6	TRBJ1-2	TGTGCCAGCAGCTGGGGGACAGTGACTAACTATGGCTACACCTTC	CASSWGTVTNYGYTF
-	-	TRBV7-9	TRBJ2-7	TGTACCAGCAGCCCTCTGGACTACGAGCAATACTTC	CTSSPLDYEQYF